These T cell receptor beta chains were read from a single sample in a study of blood T cell repertoires in COVID-19. Repertoires were generated with immunoSEQ multiplex PCR, while TCRdb's copy carries only in-frame clones and drops some. The top ten clones hold roughly a fifth of a sample with approximately 210,000 clones, around four fifths of them seen once. The source material was peripheral blood. These receptors originate from a human donor in a cohort sampled during active COVID-19. Each CDR3 is given with its conserved first and last residue. The order of the fields is V gene, clone size, J gene, D gene, CDR3 protein, CDR3 DNA. A D gene is named only where the DNA matches it firmly. Size tells how often a clone was seen (once, few, many) or the class of an expanded clone, and some rows leave it out.

TRBV6-1	.	TRBJ2-3	.	CASSERRASGDTQYF	TGTGCCAGCAGTGAACGGCGGGCGTCAGGAGATACGCAGTATTTT
TRBV28	.	TRBJ2-2	.	CASSLFSTGELFF	TGTGCCAGCAGTTTATTCTCGACCGGGGAGCTGTTTTTT
TRBV19	.	TRBJ2-5	TRBD2	CASSPGGGTQYF	TGTGCCAGTAGTCCCGGGGGGGGGACCCAGTACTTC
TRBV27	.	TRBJ2-1	.	CASQPGDNFFYNEQFF	TGTGCCAGCCAGCCAGGGGATAACTTCTTCTACAATGAGCAGTTCTTC
TRBV5-1	.	TRBJ2-7	.	CASSLVLGGYYEQYF	TGCGCCAGCAGCTTGGTTCTTGGAGGTTACTACGAGCAGTACTTC
TRBV6-5	.	TRBJ1-4	TRBD1	CASRPTGTVNEKLFF	TGTGCCAGCAGACCCACCGGGACAGTGAATGAAAAACTGTTTTTT
TRBV5-1	few	TRBJ1-3	TRBD1	CASSPGQGSGNTIYF	TGCGCCAGCAGCCCGGGACAGGGCAGCGGAAACACCATATATTTT
TRBV30	many	TRBJ1-6	.	CAWSLMKSSPLHF	TGTGCCTGGAGTTTAATGAAGAGCTCACCCCTCCACTTT
TRBV18	.	TRBJ1-2	.	CASKQGPRYGYTF	TGTGCCAGCAAACAGGGCCCCCGCTATGGCTACACCTTC
TRBV28	.	TRBJ1-6	.	CASSFGGLPSPLHF	TGTGCCAGCAGTTTTGGGGGGTTACCATCACCCCTCCACTTT
TRBV7-9	.	TRBJ1-2	.	CASSLDSFYGYTF	TGTGCCAGCAGCTTGGACAGCTTCTATGGCTACACCTTC
TRBV19	.	TRBJ1-5	.	CASMPRGYGNQPQHF	TGTGCCAGTATGCCCCGGGGATACGGGAATCAGCCCCAGCATTTT
TRBV7-9	once	TRBJ2-1	TRBD1	CASSIGDRAHNEQFF	TGTGCCAGCAGCATAGGGGACAGGGCCCACAATGAGCAGTTCTTC
TRBV9	.	TRBJ2-1	TRBD2	CASSPSGGALLTDEQFF	TGTGCCAGCAGCCCAAGCGGGGGGGCCCTTTTGACTGATGAGCAGTTCTTC
TRBV10-3	once	TRBJ2-5	.	CAISESRQGGETQYF	TGTGCCATCAGTGAGTCCCGCCAGGGGGGAGAGACCCAGTACTTC
TRBV5-4	few	TRBJ1-6	TRBD1	CASSSSSGTGPHSSPLHF	TGTGCCAGCAGCTCCTCATCCGGGACAGGGCCCCACTCTTCACCCCTCCACTTT
TRBV19	.	TRBJ1-2	.	CATRSTGTDYGYTF	TGTGCCACTCGGAGTACAGGGACGGACTATGGCTACACCTTC
TRBV5-1	.	TRBJ2-5	TRBD2	CATGVGGRDQETQYF	TGCGCCACAGGGGTTGGCGGGAGGGACCAAGAGACCCAGTACTTC
TRBV7-8	.	TRBJ2-7	.	CASSLRRATYEQYF	TGTGCCAGCAGCTTACGCAGGGCAACCTACGAGCAGTACTTC
TRBV20-1	once	TRBJ1-1	.	CSADSDREAFF	TGCAGTGCGGATTCTGACAGGGAAGCTTTCTTT
TRBV9	.	TRBJ2-5	.	CASSSGQQETQYF	TGTGCCAGCAGCTCCGGACAACAAGAGACCCAGTACTTC
TRBV19	.	TRBJ2-5	TRBD2	CASSRGLAGVRETQYF	TGTGCCAGTAGCCGCGGACTAGCGGGAGTCCGGGAGACCCAGTACTTC
TRBV24-1	.	TRBJ2-3	.	CATSDTGSSKRPDTQYF	TGTGCCACCAGTGACACCGGGAGCTCTAAACGCCCAGATACGCAGTATTTT
TRBV3-1/TRBV3-2	.	TRBJ1-1	.	CASSQDAGSDTEAFF	TGTGCCAGCAGCCAAGATGCAGGGTCCGACACTGAAGCTTTCTTT
TRBV20-1	many	TRBJ2-2	.	CSASMNGPLAGELFF	TGCAGTGCTAGTATGAACGGTCCTCTCGCCGGGGAGCTGTTTTTT
TRBV7-2	few	TRBJ2-2	TRBD2	CASSRTTSGGHGELFF	TGTGCCAGCAGCCGCACGACGAGCGGGGGCCACGGGGAGCTGTTTTTT
TRBV18	.	TRBJ2-5	TRBD2	CASSPGGETQYF	TGTGCCAGCTCCCCGGGGGGAGAGACCCAGTACTTC
TRBV27	.	TRBJ1-2	.	CASSKTGTITGGYTF	TGTGCCAGCAGTAAAACCGGGACAATAACGGGCGGCTACACCTTC
TRBV11-2	.	TRBJ2-4	TRBD1	CASSNRDSKNIQYF	TGTGCCAGCAGCAACCGGGACAGCAAAAACATTCAGTACTTC
TRBV27	many	TRBJ2-5	.	CASSLQGSLETQYF	TGTGCCAGCAGTTTGCAGGGATCTCTAGAGACCCAGTACTTC
TRBV20-1	.	TRBJ1-2	TRBD1	CSASLDYGTGRYGYTF	TGCAGTGCTAGTTTAGACTATGGGACAGGGCGATATGGCTACACCTTC
TRBV10-1	.	TRBJ2-2	TRBD1	CASGNNGGQHTGELFF	TGCGCCAGCGGAAATAATGGGGGACAGCACACCGGGGAGCTGTTTTTT
TRBV9	.	TRBJ2-5	.	CASSVASWETQYF	TGTGCCAGCAGCGTAGCTAGCTGGGAGACCCAGTACTTC
TRBV28	.	TRBJ2-7	TRBD2	CASRILSRGGGYEQYF	TGTGCCAGCAGAATACTTAGCCGGGGGGGCGGCTACGAGCAGTACTTC
TRBV6-5	.	TRBJ2-5	.	CASSNEVWETQYF	TGTGCCAGCAGTAACGAGGTTTGGGAGACCCAGTACTTC
TRBV7-6	.	TRBJ2-2	TRBD2	CASSETSGSDTGELFF	TGTGCCAGCAGTGAGACTAGCGGGAGTGACACCGGGGAGCTGTTTTTT
TRBV7-2	.	TRBJ1-6	.	CASSGVAGYEDNSPLHF	TGTGCCAGCAGCGGAGTGGCAGGGTACGAGGATAATTCACCCCTCCACTTT
TRBV30	.	TRBJ1-6	.	CAWSKGGDNSPLHF	TGTGCCTGGAGTAAAGGGGGGGATAATTCACCCCTCCACTTT
TRBV18	.	TRBJ1-5	.	CASSPSTGNQPQHF	TGTGCCAGCTCACCAAGTACAGGGAATCAGCCCCAGCATTTT
TRBV7-6	.	TRBJ2-1	TRBD1	CASSLGGTGGYGDNEQFF	TGTGCCAGCAGCCTCGGGGGGACAGGGGGTTATGGGGACAATGAGCAGTTCTTC
TRBV10-1	.	TRBJ2-5	.	CASRNGEQETQYF	TGCGCCAGCAGGAACGGGGAGCAAGAGACCCAGTACTTC
TRBV25-1	once	TRBJ1-5	.	CASRGVLDQPQHF	TGTGCCAGCAGAGGGGTATTAGATCAGCCCCAGCATTTT
TRBV27	.	TRBJ2-5	TRBD1	CASSFRDRVETQYF	TGTGCCAGCAGTTTCCGGGACAGGGTTGAGACCCAGTACTTC
TRBV2	.	TRBJ1-6	.	CASSEMGASPLHF	TGTGCCAGCAGTGAGATGGGGGCTTCACCCCTCCACTTT
TRBV30	.	TRBJ2-1	TRBD2	CAWSVRGLAGNRQFF	TGTGCCTGGAGTGTACGGGGACTAGCGGGAAACCGGCAGTTCTTC
TRBV19	few	TRBJ2-7	TRBD2	CASSMGLAGGYEQYF	TGTGCCAGTAGTATGGGTCTAGCGGGAGGTTACGAGCAGTACTTC
TRBV5-6	.	TRBJ1-1	.	CASSLGSLAFF	TGTGCCAGCAGCTTGGGGAGTCTGGCTTTCTTT